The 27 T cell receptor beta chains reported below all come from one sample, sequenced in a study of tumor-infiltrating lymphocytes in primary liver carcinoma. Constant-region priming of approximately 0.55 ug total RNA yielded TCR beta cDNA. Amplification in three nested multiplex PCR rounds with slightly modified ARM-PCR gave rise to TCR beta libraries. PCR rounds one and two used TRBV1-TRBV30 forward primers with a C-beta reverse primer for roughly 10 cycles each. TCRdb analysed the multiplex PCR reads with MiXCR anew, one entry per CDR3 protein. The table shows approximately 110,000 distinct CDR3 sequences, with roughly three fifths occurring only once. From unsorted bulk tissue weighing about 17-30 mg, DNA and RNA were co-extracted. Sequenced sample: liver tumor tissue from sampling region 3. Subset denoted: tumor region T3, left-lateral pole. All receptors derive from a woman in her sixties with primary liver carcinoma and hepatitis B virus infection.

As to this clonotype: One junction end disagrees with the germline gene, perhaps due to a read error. CDR3 nucleotide sequence: TGTGCCAGCAGCTTAGGCCCCCAGACCCAAGAGACCCGGTACTTC. This gives the protein CASSLGPQTQETRYF. This sequence joins TRBV11-2 and TRBJ2-5; D remains unclear. This CDR3 is built from 15 residues. Germline-derived CDR1 and CDR2 are SGHAT and FQNNGV.

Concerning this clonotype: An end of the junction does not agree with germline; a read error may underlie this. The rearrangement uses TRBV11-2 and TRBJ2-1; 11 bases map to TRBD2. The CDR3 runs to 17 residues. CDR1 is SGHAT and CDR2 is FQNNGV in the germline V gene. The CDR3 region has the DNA TGTGCCAGCAGCAGGAGACTAGCGGGATGGCCAGGGGATGAGCAGTTTTTC. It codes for CASSRRLAGWPGDEQFF.

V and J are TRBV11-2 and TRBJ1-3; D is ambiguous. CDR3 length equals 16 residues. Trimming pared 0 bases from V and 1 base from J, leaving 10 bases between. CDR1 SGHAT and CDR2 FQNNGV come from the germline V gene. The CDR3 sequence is CASSLENLSSGNTIYF. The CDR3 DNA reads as TGTGCCAGCAGCTTAGAGAACTTAAGTTCTGGAAACACCATATATTTT.

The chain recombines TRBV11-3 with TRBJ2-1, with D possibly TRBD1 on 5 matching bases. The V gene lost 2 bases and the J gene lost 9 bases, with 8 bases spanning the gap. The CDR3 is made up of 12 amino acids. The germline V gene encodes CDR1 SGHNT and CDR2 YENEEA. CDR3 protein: CASSLSGFEQFF. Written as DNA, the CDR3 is TGTGCCAGCAGCTTATCAGGGTTTGAGCAGTTCTTC.

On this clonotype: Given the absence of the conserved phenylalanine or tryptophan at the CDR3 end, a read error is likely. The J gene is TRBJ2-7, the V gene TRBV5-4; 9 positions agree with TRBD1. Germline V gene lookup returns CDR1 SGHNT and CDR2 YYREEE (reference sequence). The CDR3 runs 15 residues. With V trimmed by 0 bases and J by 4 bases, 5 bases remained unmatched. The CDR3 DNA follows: TGTGCCAGCAGCTTGGGGGACAGGGAAGTTTACGAGCAGTACTCC. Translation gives CASSLGDREVYEQYS.

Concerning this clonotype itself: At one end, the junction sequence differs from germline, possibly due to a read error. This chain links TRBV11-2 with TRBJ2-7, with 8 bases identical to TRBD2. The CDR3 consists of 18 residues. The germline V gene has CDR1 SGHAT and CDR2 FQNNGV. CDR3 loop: CASSIEWVSLAGPYEQYF. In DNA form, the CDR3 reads TGTGCTAGCAGCATAGAATGGGTCAGTCTAGCGGGTCCCTACGAGCAGTACTTT.

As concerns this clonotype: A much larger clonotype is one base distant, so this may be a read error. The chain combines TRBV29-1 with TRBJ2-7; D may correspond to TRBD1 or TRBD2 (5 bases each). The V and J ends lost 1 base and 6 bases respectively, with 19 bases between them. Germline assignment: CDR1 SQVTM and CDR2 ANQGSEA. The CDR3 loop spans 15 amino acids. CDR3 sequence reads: CSVEVPGRPRCEQYF. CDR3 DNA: TGCAGCGTTGAAGTCCCGGGACGTCCGAGGTGCGAGCAGTACTTC.

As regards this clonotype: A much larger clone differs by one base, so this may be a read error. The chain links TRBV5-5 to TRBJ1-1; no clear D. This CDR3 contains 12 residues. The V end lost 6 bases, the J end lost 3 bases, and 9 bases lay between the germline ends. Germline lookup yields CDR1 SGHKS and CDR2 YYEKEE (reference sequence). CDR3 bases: TGTGCCAGCAACTTCAGCGACACTGAAGCTTTCTTT. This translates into CASNFSDTEAFF.

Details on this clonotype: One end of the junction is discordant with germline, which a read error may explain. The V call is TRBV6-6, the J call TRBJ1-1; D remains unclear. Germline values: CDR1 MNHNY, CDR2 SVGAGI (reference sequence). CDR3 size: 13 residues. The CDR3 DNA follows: TGCGTCGTCGAGACCTTATTAAACACTGAAGCTTTCTTT. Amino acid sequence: CVVETLLNTEAFF.

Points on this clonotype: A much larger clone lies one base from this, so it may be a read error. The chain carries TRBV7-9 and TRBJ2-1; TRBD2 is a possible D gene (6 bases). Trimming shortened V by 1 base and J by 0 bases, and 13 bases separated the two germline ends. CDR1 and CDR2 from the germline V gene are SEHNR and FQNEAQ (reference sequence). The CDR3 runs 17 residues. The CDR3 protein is CASSLGVRESSYNEQFF. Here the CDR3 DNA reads TGTGCCAGCAGCTTAGGGGTCCGGGAGAGCTCCTACAATGAGCAGTTCTTC.

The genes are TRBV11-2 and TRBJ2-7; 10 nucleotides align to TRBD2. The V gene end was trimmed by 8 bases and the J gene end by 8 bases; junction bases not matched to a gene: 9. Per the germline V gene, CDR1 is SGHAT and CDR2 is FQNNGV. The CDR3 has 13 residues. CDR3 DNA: TGTGCCAGCTGCTGGACTAGCGGTGGTAAGCAGTACTTC. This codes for CASCWTSGGKQYF.

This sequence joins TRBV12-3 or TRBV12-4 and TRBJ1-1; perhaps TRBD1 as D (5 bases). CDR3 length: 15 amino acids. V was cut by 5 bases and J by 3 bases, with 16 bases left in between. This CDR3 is CASSPWRGTDTEAFF. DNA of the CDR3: TGTGCCAGCAGTCCGTGGAGAGGGACGGACACTGAAGCTTTCTTT.

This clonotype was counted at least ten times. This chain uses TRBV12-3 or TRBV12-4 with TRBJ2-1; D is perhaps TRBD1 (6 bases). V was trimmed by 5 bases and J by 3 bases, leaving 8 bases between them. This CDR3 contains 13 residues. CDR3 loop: CASSQTGYNEQFF. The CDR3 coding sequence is TGTGCCAGCAGTCAGACAGGCTACAATGAGCAGTTCTTC.

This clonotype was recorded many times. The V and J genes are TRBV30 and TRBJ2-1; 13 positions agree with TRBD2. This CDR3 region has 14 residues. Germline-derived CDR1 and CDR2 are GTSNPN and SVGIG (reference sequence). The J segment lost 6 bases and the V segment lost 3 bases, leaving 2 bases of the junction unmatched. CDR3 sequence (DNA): TGTGCCTGGAGAGGACTAGCGGGAGTCAATGAGCAGTTCTTC. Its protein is CAWRGLAGVNEQFF. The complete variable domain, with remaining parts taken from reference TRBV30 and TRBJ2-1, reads SQTIHQWPATLVQPVGSPLSLECTVEGTSNPNLYWYRQAAGRGLQLLFYSVGIGQISSEVPQNLSASRPQDRQFILSSKKLLLSDSGFYLCAWRGLAGVNEQFFGPGTRLTVL.

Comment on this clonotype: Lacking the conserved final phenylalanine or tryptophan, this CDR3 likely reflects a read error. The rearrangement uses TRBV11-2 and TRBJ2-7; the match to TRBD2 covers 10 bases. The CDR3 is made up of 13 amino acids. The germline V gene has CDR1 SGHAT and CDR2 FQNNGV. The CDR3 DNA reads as TGTGTCAGCGAGGCTAGCGGGAGTTATGAGCAGTACTTA. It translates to CVSEASGSYEQYL.

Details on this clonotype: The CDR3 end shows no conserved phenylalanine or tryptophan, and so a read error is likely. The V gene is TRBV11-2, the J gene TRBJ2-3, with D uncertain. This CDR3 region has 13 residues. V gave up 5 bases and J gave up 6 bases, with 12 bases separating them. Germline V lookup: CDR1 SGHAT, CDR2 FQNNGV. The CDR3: CASSPDRPDTQYY. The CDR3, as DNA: TGTGCCAGCAGCCCCGACCGTCCGGATACGCAGTATTAT.

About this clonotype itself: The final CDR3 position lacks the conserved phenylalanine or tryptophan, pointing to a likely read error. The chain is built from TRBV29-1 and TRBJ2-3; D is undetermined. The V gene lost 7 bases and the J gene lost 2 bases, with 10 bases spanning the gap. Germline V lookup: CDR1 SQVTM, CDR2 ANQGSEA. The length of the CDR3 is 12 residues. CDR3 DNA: TGCAGCGGCGACCCTAACACAGATACGCAGTATTTA. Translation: CSGDPNTDTQYL.

The CDR3 loop is CASRDMVVPQHF. CDR3 bases: TGTGCCAGCAGGGATATGGTGGTGCCCCAGCATTTT. This sequence joins TRBV6-1 and TRBJ1-5, with unresolved D. The CDR3 consists of 12 residues. V lost 6 bases, J lost 9 bases, and 12 bases lay in between. Germline V gene lookup returns CDR1 MNHNS and CDR2 SASEGT.

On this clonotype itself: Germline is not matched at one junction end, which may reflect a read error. The CDR3 reads CTSSPHQGQYTEAFF. The CDR3 DNA follows: TGTACCAGCAGTCCACATCAGGGACAGTACACTGAGGCTTTCTTT. V and J are TRBV28 and TRBJ1-1, with TRBD1 identical over 7 bases. The germline V gene encodes CDR1 MDHEN and CDR2 SYDVKM. This CDR3 comprises 15 residues.

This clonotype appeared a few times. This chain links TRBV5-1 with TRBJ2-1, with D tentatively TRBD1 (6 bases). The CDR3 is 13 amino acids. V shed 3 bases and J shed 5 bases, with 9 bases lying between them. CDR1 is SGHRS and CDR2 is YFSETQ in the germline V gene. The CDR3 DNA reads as TGCGCCAGCAGCTGGACAGAAGACAATGAGCAGTTCTTC. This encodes CASSWTEDNEQFF.

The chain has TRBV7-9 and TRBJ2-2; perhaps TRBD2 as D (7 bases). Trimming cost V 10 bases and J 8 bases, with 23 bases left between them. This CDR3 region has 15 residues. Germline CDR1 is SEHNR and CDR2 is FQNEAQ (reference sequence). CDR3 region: CATRGLTGGAGELFF. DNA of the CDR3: TGTGCCACCAGGGGACTAACGGGAGGTGCAGGGGAGCTGTTTTTT.

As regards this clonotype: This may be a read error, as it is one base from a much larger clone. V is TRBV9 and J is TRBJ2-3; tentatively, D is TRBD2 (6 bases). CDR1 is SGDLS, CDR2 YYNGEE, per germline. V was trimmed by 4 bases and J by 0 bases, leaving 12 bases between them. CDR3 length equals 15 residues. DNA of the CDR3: TGTGCCAGCAGCATAGCGGCGGAGAGCACAGATACGCAGTATTTT. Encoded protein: CASSIAAESTDTQYF.

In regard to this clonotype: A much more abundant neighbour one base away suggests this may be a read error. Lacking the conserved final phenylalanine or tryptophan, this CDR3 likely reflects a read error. The CDR3 region has the DNA TGTGCCAGCAGCTTAGGCTCGGGGGGCTTCAATGAGCAGTTCCTC. It encodes CASSLGSGGFNEQFL. This sequence joins TRBV7-9 and TRBJ2-1; D perhaps matches TRBD2 (7 bases). V was clipped by 1 base and J by 6 bases, with 13 bases between them. The length of the CDR3 is 15 residues. The germline V gene encodes CDR1 SEHNR and CDR2 FQNEAQ (reference sequence).

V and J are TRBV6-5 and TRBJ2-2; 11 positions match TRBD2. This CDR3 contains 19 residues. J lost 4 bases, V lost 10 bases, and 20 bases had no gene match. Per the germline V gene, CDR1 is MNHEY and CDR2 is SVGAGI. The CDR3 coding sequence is TGTGCCAACACCCCAGTAACTAGCGGGAGTCTCCGCGTCACCGGGGAGCTGTTTTTT. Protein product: CANTPVTSGSLRVTGELFF.

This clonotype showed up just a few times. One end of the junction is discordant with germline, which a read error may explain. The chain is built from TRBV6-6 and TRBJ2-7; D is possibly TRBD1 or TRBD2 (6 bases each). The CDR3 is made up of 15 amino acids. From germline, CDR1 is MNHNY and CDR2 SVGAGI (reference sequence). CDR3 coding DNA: TGTGCCAGCAGTTACCCCGCGGGACAACTCTACGAGCATTACTTT. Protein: CASSYPAGQLYEHYF.

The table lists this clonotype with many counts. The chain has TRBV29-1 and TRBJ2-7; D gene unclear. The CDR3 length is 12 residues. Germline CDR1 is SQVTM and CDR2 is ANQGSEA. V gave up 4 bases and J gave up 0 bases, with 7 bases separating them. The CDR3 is CSVGISSYEQYF. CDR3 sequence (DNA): TGCAGCGTTGGCATCAGCTCCTACGAGCAGTACTTC.

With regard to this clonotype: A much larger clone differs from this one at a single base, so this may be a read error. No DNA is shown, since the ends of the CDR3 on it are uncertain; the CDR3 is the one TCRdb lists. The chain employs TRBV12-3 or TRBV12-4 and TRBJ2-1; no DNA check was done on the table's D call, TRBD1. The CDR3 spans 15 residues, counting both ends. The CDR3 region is CASSFGQGAKNERFF.